One TCR beta chain is described in this entry. CDR3 length: 16 amino acids. Germline assignment: CDR1 SGHRS and CDR2 YFSETQ. V was clipped by 8 bases and J by 1 base, with 21 bases between them. This sample is drawn from a study of blood T cell repertoires in COVID-19. Study-level information: Collection of acute and convalescent COVID-19 samples took place in the United States, Italy and Spain. T cells, B-cell-depleted T cells, or PBMCs provided the cDNA or gDNA that served as material.

Source study methods: Estimates of nucleated cell counts were drawn from the amplification of reference gene primers. Some clones are missing from TCRdb's copy, which holds only in-frame ones; the method was immunoSEQ multiplex PCR. That table furnishes V, J and clone size, whereas the DNA furnished D and trimming. The sample carries 150,000 to 170,000 clones, about 90% recorded once. The TCR was taken from a man in his fifties or sixties with acute or convalescent COVID-19. The sample taken for sequencing was peripheral blood. The chain carries TRBV5-1 and TRBJ1-2; D might be TRBD1 (6 bases). The CDR3 loop is CASWGLNREFNYGYTF. CDR3 nucleotide sequence: TGCGCCAGTTGGGGCCTCAACAGGGAGTTTAACTATGGCTACACCTTC.